The subject of this entry is one T cell receptor (beta chain). At the DNA level, this CDR3 is encoded by other sequences in the same sample as well. The sample is drawn from a study of shared clonotypes between healthy human individuals. Each subset's genomic DNA was split evenly across several immunoSEQ plates. On sorted subsets, replicate PCRs used 200 ng DNA, or about 30,000 T cell genomes. TCRdb keeps only in-frame clones here, not all; method: immunoSEQ multiplex PCR. This sample has 2 million to 2.5 million clones, with approximately 95% found just once. CD45RA-negative memory and CD45RA+ naive subsets were split from the CD4+ cells. J gave up 3 bases and V 5 bases, and 4 bases lay outside the gene matches. The CDR3 runs to 14 residues. Germline V gene data show CDR1 as SGHTA and CDR2 as FQGNSA.

Sequenced sample: naive CD4+ T cells sorted from blood. Subset: CD45RA+ positively selected. The rearrangement uses TRBV7-2 and TRBJ2-7; 10 nucleotides agree with TRBD2. The receptor was isolated from a man aged 18-30 years in good health. CDR3 DNA: TGTGCCAGCAGCCGCGGGACTAGCGTCTACGAGCAGTACTTC. This codes for CASSRGTSVYEQYF.